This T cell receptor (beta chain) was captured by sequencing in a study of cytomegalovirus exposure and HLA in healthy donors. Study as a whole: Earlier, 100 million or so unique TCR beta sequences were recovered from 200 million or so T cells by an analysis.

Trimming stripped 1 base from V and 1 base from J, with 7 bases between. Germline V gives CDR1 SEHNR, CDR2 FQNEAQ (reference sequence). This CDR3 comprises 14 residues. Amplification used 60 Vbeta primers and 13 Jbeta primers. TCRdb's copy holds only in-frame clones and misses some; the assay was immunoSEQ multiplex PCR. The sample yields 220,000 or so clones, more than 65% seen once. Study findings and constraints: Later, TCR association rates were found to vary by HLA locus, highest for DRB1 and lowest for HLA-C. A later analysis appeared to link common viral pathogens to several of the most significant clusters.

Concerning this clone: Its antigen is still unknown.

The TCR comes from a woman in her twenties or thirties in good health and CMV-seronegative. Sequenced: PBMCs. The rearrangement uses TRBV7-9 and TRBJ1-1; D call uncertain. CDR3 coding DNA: TGTGCCAGCAGCTTAGGGCTGTCGAACACTGAAGCTTTCTTT. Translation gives CASSLGLSNTEAFF. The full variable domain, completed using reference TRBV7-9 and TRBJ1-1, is DTGVSQNPRHKITKRGQNVTFRCDPISEHNRLYWYRQTLGQGPEFLTYFQNEAQLEKSRLLSDRFSAERPKGSFSTLEIQRTEQGDSAMYLCASSLGLSNTEAFFGQGTRLTVV.